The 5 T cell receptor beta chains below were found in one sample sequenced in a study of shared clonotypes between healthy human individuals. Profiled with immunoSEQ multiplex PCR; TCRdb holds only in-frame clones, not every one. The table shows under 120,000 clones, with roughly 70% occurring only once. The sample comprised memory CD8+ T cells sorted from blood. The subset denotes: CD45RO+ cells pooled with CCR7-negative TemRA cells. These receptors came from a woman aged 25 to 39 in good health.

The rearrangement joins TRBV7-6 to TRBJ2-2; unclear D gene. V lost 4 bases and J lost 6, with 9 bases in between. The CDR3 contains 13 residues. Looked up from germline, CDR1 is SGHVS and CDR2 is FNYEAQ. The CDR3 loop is CASSSFEAGELFF. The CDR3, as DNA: TGTGCCAGCAGCTCGTTCGAGGCCGGGGAGCTGTTTTTT. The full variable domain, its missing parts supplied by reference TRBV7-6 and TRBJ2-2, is GAGVSQSPRYKVTKRGQDVALRCDPISGHVSLYWYRQALGQGPEFLTYFNYEAQQDKSGLPNDRFSAERPEGSISTLTIQRTEQRDSAMYRCASSSFEAGELFFGEGSRLTVL.

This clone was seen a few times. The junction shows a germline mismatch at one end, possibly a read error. Here the CDR3 reads CATSQTGGEIYGYTF. CDR3 DNA: TGTGCCACCAGTCAAACAGGGGGCGAAATTTATGGCTACACCTTC. The V and J genes are TRBV6-5 and TRBJ1-2; 9 bases line up with TRBD1. Germline CDR1 and CDR2: MNHEY and SVGAGI. This CDR3 spans 15 amino acids.

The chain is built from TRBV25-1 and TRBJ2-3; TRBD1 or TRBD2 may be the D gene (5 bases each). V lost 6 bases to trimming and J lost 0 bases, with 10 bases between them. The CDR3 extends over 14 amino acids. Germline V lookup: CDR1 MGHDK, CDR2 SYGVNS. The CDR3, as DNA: TGTGCCAGCAGCCGCGAGGGGAGCACAGATACGCAGTATTTT. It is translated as CASSREGSTDTQYF.

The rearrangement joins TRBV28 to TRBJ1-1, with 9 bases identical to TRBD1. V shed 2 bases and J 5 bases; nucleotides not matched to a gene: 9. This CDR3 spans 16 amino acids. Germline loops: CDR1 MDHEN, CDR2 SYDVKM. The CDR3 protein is CASSLVIGTGKTEAFF. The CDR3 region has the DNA TGTGCCAGCAGTTTAGTTATCGGGACAGGGAAAACTGAAGCTTTCTTT.

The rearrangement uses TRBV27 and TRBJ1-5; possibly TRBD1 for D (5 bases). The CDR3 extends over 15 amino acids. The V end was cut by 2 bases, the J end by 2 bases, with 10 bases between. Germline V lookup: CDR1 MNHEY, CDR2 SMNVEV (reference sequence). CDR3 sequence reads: CASSLAGYGNQPQHF. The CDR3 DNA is TGTGCCAGCAGTTTAGCAGGGTATGGCAATCAGCCCCAGCATTTT.